The 2 T cell receptor beta chains reported below all come from one sample, sequenced in a study of T cells in localized non-small cell lung cancer. This table comes from immunoSEQ multiplex PCR, and its TCRdb copy is limited to in-frame clones, with some not included. The sample contains roughly 1,400 clones, around 28% of which appear only once. Sequences were derived from lung tumor tissue, sampled before any cancer treatment. All receptors derive from a woman aged 35-75 years with stage II lung adenocarcinoma.

In this sample, this clone turned up a few times. The rearrangement links TRBV11-3 to TRBJ1-1, with TRBD1 matching over 7 bases. CDR1 SGHNT and CDR2 YENEEA come from the germline V gene. The CDR3 consists of 14 residues. The junction had 14 bases not matched to a gene; V was cut back by 5 bases and J by 11 bases. The CDR3 reads CASSPIGQDPRAFF. The CDR3 nucleotides read TGTGCCAGCAGCCCGATTGGACAGGACCCTCGCGCTTTCTTT.

This clone has more than one count but fewer than ten. V usage is TRBV28 and J usage is TRBJ1-1; D is unresolved. Per the germline V gene, CDR1 is MDHEN and CDR2 is SYDVKM. Trimming cost V 7 bases and J 0 bases, with 12 bases left between them. The CDR3 runs to 14 residues. The CDR3 protein is CASKRSNMNTEAFF. The CDR3 DNA reads TGTGCCAGCAAGCGGTCAAACATGAACACTGAAGCTTTCTTT.